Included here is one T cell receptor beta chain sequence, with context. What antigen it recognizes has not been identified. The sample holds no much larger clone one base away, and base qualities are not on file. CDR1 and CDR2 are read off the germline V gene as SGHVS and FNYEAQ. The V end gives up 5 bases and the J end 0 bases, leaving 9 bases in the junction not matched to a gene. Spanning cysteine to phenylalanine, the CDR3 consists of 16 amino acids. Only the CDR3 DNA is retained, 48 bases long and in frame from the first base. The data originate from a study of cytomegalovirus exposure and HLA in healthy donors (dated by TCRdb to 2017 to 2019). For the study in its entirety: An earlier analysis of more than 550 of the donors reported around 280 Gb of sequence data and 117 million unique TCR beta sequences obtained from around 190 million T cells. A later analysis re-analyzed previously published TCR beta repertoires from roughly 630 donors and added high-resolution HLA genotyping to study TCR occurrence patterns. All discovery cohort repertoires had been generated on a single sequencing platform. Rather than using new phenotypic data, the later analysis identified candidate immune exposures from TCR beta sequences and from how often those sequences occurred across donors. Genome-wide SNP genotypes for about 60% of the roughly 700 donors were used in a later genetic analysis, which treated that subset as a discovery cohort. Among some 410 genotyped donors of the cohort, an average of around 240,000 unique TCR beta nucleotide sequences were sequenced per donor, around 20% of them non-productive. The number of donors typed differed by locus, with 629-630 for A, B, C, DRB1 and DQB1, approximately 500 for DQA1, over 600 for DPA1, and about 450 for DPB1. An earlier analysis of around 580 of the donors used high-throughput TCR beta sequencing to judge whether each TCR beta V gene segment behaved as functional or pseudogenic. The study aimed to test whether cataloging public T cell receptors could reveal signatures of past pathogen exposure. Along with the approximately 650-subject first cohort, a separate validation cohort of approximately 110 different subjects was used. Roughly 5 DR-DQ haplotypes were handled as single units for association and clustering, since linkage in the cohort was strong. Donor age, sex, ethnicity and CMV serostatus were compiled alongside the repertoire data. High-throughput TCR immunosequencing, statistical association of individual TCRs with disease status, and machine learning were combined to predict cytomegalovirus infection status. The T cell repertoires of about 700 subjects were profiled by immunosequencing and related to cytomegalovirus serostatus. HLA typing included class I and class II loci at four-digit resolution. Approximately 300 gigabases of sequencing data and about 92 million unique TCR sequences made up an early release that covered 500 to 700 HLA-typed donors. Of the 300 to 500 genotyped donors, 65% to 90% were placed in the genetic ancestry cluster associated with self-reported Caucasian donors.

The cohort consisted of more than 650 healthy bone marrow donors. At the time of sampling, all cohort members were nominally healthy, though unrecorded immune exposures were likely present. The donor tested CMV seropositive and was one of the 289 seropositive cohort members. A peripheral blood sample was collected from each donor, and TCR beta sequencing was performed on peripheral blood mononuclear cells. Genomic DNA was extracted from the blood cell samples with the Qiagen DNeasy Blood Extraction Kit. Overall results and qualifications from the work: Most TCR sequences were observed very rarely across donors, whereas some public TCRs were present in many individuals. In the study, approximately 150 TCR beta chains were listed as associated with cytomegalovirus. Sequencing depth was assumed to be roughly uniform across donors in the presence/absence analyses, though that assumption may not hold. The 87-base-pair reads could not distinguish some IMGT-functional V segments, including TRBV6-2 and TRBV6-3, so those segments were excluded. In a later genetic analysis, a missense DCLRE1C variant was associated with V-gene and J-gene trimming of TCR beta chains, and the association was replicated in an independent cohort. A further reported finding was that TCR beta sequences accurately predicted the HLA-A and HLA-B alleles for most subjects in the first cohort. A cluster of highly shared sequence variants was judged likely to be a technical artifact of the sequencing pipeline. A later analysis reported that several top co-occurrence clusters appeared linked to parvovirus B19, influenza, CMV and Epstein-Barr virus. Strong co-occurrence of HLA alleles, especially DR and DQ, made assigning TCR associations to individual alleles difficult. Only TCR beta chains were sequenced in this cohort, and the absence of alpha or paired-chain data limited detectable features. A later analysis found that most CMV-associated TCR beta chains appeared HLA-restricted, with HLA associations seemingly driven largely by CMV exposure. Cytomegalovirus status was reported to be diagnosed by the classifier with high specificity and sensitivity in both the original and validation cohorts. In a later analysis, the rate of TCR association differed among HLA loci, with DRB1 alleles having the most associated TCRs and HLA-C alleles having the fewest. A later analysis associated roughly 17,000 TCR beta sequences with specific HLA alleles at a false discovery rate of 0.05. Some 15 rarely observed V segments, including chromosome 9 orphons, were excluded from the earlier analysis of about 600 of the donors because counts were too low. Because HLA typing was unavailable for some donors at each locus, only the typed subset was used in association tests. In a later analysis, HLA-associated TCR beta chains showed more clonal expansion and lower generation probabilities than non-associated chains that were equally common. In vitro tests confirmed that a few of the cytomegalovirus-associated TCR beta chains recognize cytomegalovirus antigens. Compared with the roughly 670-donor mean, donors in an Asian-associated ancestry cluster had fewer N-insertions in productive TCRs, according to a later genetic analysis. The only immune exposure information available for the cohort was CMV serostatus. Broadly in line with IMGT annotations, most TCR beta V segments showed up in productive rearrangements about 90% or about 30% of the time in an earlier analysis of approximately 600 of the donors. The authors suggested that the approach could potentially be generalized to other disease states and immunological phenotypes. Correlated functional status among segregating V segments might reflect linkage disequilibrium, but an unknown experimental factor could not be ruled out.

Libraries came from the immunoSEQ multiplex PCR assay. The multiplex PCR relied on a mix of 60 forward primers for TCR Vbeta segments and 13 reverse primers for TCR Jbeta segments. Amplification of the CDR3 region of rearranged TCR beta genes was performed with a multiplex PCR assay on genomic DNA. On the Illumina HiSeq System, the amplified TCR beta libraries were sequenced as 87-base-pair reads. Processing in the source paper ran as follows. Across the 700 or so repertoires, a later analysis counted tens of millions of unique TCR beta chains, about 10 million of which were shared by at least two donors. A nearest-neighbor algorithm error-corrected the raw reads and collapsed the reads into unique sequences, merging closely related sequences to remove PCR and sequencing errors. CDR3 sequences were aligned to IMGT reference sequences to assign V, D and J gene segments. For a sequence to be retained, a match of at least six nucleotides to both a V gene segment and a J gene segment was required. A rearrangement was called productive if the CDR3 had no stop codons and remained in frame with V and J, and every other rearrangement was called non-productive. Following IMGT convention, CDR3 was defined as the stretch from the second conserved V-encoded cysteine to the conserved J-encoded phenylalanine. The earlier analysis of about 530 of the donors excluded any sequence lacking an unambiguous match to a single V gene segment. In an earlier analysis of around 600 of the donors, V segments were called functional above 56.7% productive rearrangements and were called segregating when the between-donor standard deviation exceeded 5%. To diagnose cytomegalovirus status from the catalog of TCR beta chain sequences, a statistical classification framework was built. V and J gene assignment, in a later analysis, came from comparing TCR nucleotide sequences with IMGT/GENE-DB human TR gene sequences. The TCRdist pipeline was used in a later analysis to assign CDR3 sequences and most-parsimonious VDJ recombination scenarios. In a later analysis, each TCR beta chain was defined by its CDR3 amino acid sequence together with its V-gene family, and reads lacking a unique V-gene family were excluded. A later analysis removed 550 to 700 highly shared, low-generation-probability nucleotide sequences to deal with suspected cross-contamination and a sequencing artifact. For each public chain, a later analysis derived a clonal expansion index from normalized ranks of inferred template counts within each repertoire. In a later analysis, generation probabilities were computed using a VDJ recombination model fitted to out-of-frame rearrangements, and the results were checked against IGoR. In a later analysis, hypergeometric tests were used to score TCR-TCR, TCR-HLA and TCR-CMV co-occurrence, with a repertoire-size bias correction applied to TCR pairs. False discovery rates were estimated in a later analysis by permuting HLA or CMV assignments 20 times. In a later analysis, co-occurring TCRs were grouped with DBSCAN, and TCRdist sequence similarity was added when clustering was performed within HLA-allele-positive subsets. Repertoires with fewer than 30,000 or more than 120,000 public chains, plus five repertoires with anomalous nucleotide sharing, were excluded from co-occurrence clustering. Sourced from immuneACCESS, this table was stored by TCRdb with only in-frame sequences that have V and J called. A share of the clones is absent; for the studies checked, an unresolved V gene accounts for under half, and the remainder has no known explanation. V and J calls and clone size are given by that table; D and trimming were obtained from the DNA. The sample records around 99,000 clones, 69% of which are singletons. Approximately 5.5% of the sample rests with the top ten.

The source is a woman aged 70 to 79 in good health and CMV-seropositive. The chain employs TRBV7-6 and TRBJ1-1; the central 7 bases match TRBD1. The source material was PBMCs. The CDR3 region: CASSPGTAIVNTEAFF. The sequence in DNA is TGTGCCAGCAGCCCGGGGACAGCGATAGTGAACACTGAAGCTTTCTTT. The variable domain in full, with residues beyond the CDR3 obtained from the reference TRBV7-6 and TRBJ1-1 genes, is GAGVSQSPRYKVTKRGQDVALRCDPISGHVSLYWYRQALGQGPEFLTYFNYEAQQDKSGLPNDRFSAERPEGSISTLTIQRTEQRDSAMYRCASSPGTAIVNTEAFFGQGTRLTVV.